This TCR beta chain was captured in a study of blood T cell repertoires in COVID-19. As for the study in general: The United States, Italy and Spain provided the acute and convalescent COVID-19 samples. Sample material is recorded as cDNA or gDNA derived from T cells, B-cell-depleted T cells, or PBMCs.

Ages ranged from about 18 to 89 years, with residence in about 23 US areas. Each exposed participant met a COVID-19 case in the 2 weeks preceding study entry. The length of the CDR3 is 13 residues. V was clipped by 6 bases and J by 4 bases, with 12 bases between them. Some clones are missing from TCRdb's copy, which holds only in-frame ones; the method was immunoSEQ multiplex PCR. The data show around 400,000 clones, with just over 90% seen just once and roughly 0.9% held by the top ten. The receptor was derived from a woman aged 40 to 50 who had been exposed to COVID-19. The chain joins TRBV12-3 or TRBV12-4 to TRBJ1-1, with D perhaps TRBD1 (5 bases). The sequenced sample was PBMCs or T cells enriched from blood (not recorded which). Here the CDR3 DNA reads TGTGCCAGCAGGAGGGGAGGGACCACTGAAGCTTTCTTT. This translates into CASRRGGTTEAFF.